A single sample is the source of the 8 T cell receptor beta chains below, sequenced in a study of T cell changes during pregnancy in multiple sclerosis. Assay: immunoSEQ multiplex PCR; the TCRdb copy retains only in-frame clones and omits some. This sample has about 70,000 clones, with around 94% found just once. Sequences were derived from peripheral blood, sampled in the third trimester of pregnancy. These receptors were collected from a female donor with multiple sclerosis, enrolled in a pregnancy study.

The V and J genes are TRBV18 and TRBJ1-5; no clear D gene. Trimming took 0 bases from V and 1 from J, leaving 7 bases between them. This CDR3 is built from 15 residues. Germline V gene lookup returns CDR1 KGHSH and CDR2 LQKENI. The chain's CDR3 is CASSPPGGSNQPQHF. As DNA, the CDR3 is TGTGCCAGCTCACCACCGGGCGGGAGCAATCAGCCCCAGCATTTT.

The J gene is TRBJ2-1, the V gene TRBV20-1, with D possibly TRBD1 on 5 matching bases. Germline V gene lookup returns CDR1 DFQATT and CDR2 SNEGSKA (reference sequence). The CDR3 length is 10 residues. Trimming removed 6 bases from V and 9 bases from J, with 9 bases in between. The CDR3 DNA reads TGCAGTGCCCTTGGGGCTGAGCAGTTCTTC. This codes for CSALGAEQFF.

The chain's CDR3 is CASSQDQGANYGYTF. DNA for the CDR3: TGCGCCAGCAGCCAAGATCAGGGGGCCAACTATGGCTACACCTTC. The V call is TRBV4-1, the J call TRBJ1-2; 8 nucleotides match TRBD1. Germline V gives CDR1 MGHRA, CDR2 YSYEKL. CDR3 size: 15 residues. The V segment lost 0 bases and the J segment 2 bases; nucleotides outside the gene matches: 2.

The chain employs TRBV7-8 and TRBJ1-6; perhaps TRBD1 as D (6 bases). The germline V gene has CDR1 SGHVS and CDR2 FQNEAQ. The CDR3 is 15 amino acids. Trimming shortened V by 2 bases and J by 10 bases, and 15 bases separated the two germline ends. For the CDR3, the DNA is TGTGCCAGCAGCTTATTTCAGGGGAGGGACTCACCCCTCCACTTT. This gives the protein CASSLFQGRDSPLHF.

This chain joins TRBV9 and TRBJ2-1, with D possibly TRBD2 on 6 matching bases. The CDR3 covers 16 residues. Trimming pared 0 bases from V and 2 bases from J, leaving 12 bases between. Per the germline V gene, CDR1 is SGDLS and CDR2 is YYNGEE. CDR3 in DNA: TGTGCCAGCAGCGTAGCGGGGACTCCTACCTACAATGAGCAGTTCTTC. It specifies CASSVAGTPTYNEQFF. The full variable domain, with the rest looked up from reference TRBV9 and TRBJ2-1, is DSGVTQTPKHLITATGQRVTLRCSPRSGDLSVYWYQQSLDQGLQFLIQYYNGEERAKGNILERFSAQQFPDLHSELNLSSLELGDSALYFCASSVAGTPTYNEQFFGPGTRLTVL.

The CDR3 DNA follows: TGTGCCAGCAGTTTACGGGGGGCGGGGGGCTACGAGCAGTACTTC. Its protein is CASSLRGAGGYEQYF. The gene calls are TRBV27 and TRBJ2-7, with 8 bases lining up with TRBD2. Germline CDR1 and CDR2: MNHEY and SMNVEV (reference sequence). The CDR3 is made up of 15 amino acids. V lost 2 bases, J lost 3 bases, and 6 bases stayed unmatched.

The chain combines TRBV6-4 with TRBJ1-5, with 9 bases identical to TRBD1. This CDR3 is 15 amino acids long. J was trimmed by 4 bases and V by 6 bases; bases with no gene match: 7. CDR1 and CDR2 (germline): MRHNA, SNTAGT. The CDR3: CASSEGTGINQPQHF. As DNA, the CDR3 is TGTGCCAGCAGCGAGGGGACAGGGATTAATCAGCCCCAGCATTTT.

The chain joins TRBV7-8 to TRBJ1-1, with D perhaps matching TRBD1 (5 bases). The CDR3 is 17 residues long. V lost 2 bases, J lost 1 base, and 17 bases lay in between. Germline V gene lookup returns CDR1 SGHVS and CDR2 FQNEAQ. The CDR3 DNA reads as TGTGCCAGCAGCTTAATCCAGGGCGGTTATGGGAACACTGAAGCTTTCTTT. Protein sequence: CASSLIQGGYGNTEAFF.